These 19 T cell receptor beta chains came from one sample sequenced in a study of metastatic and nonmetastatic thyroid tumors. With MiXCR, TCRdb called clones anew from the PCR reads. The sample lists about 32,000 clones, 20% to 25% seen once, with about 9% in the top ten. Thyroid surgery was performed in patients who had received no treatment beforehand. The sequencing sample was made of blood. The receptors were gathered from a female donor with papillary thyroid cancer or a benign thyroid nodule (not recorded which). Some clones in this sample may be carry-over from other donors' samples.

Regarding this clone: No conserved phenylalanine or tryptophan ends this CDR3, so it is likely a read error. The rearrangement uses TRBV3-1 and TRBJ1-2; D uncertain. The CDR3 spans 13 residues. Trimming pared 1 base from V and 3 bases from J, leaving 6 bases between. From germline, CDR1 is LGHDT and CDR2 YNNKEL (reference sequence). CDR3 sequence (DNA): TGTGCCAGCAGCCAAGCAGGACACTATGGCTACACCTTA. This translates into CASSQAGHYGYTL.

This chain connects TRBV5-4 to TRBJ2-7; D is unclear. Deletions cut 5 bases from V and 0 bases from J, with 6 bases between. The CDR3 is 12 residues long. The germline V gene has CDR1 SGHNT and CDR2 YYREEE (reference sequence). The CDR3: CASRGCSYEQYF. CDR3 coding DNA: TGTGCCAGCAGAGGGTGCTCCTACGAGCAGTACTTC. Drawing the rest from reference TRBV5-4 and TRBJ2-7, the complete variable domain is ETGVTQSPTHLIKTRGQQVTLRCSSQSGHNTVSWYQQALGQGPQFIFQYYREEENGRGNFPPRFSGLQFPNYSSELNVNALELDDSALYLCASRGCSYEQYFGPGTRLTVT.

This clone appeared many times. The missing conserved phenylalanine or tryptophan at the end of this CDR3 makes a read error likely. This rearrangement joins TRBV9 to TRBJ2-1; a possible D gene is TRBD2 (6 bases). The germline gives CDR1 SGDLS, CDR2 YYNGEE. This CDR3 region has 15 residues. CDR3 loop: CASGVGDSSYNEQFL. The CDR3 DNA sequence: TGTGCCAGCGGCGTAGGGGACTCCTCCTACAATGAGCAGTTCCTC.

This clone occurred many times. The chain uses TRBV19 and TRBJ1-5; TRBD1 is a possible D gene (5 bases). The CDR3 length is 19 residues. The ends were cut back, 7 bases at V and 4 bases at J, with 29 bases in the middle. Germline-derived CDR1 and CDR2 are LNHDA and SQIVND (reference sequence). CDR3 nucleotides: TGTGCCAGTAAGGAGAGGAACCCGGGACGGACGCTACGGAATCAGCCCCAGCATTTT. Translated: CASKERNPGRTLRNQPQHF.

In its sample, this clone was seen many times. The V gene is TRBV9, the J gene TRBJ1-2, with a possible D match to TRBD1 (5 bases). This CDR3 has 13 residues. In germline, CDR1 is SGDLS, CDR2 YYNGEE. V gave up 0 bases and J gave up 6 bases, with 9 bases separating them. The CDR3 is CASSVAGTDGYTF. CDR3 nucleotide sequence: TGTGCCAGCAGCGTAGCCGGGACTGATGGCTACACCTTC.

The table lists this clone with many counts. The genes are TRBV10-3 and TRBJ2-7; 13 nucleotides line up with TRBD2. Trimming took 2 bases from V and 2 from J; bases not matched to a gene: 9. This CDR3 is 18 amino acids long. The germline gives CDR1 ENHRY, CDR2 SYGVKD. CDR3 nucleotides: TGTGCCATCAGTGAGGATCCCCCGGGACTAGCGGGAACCTACGAGCAGTACTTC. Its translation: CAISEDPPGLAGTYEQYF.

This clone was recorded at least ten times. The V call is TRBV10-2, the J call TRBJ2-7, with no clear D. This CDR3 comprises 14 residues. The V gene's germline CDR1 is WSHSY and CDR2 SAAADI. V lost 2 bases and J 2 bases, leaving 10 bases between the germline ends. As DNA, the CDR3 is TGCGCCAGCAGTGAGGGTAGTGAAACCTACGAGCAGTACTTC. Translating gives CASSEGSETYEQYF.

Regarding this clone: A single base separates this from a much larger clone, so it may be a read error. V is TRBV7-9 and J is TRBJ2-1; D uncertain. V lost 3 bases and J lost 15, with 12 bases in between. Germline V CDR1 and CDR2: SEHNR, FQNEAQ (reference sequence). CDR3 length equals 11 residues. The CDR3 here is CASSFVKGGFF. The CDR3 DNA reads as TGTGCCAGCAGCTTTGTTAAGGGTGGGTTCTTC. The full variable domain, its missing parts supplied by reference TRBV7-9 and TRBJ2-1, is DTGVSQNPRHKITKRGQNVTFRCDPISEHNRLYWYRQTLGQGPEFLTYFQNEAQLEKSRLLSDRFSAERPKGSFSTLEIQRTEQGDSAMYLCASSFVKGGFFGPGTRLTVL.

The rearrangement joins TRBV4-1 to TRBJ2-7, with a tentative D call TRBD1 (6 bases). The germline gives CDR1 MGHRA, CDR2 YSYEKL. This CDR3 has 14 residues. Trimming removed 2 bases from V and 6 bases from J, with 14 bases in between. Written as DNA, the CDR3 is TGCGCCAGCAGCCAACCCCTCAGGGGTGGCGAGCAGTACTTC. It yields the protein CASSQPLRGGEQYF.

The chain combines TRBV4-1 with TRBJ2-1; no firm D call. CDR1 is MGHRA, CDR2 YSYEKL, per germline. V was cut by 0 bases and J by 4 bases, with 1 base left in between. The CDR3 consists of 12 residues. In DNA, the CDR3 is TGCGCCAGCAGCCAAGATTACAATGAGCAGTTCTTC. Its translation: CASSQDYNEQFF.

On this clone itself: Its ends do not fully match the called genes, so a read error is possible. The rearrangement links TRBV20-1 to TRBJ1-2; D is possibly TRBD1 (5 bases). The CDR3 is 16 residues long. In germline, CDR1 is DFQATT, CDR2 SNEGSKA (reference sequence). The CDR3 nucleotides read TGCATTGCTCGCCCCCCCCTCGGTACAGGAACCTATGGCTACACCTTC. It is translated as CIARPPLGTGTYGYTF.

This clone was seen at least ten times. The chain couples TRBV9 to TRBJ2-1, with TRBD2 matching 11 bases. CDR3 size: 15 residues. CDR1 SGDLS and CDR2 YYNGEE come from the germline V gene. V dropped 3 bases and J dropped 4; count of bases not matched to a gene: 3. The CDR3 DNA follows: TGTGCCAGCAGCGCCGGGACTAGCGGTTACAATGAGCAGTTCTTC. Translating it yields CASSAGTSGYNEQFF. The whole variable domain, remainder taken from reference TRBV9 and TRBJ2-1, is DSGVTQTPKHLITATGQRVTLRCSPRSGDLSVYWYQQSLDQGLQFLIQYYNGEERAKGNILERFSAQQFPDLHSELNLSSLELGDSALYFCASSAGTSGYNEQFFGPGTRLTVL.

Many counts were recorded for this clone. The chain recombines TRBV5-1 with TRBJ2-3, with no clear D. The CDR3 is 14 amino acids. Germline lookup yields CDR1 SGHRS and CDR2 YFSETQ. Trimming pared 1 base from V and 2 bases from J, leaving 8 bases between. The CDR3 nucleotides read TGCGCCAGCAGCTTGCGGAGCCACACAGATACGCAGTATTTT. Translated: CASSLRSHTDTQYF.

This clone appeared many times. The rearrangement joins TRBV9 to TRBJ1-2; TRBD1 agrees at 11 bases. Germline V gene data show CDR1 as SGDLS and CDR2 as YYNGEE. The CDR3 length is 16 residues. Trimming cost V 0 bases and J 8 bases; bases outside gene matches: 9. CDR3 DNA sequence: TGTGCCAGCAGCGTAGTTCCGAGGACAGGGGGCGGCGGCTACACCTTC. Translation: CASSVVPRTGGGGYTF.

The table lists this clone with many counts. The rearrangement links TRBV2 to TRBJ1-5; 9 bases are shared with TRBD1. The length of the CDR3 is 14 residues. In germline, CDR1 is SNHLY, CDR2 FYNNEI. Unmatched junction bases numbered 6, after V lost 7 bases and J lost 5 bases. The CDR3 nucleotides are TGTGCCAGCAAACCCGGGACAGGGTATCAGCCCCAGCATTTT. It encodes CASKPGTGYQPQHF.

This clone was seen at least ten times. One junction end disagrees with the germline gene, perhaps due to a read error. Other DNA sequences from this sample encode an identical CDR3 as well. CDR3 protein: CASSRDVGTEAFF. The CDR3 DNA follows: TGTGCTAGCAGCCGGGACGTGGGGACTGAAGCTTTCTTT. The chain uses TRBV7-7 and TRBJ1-1; D may be TRBD1 (5 bases). The CDR3 has 13 amino acids. Germline V gene sequence: CDR1 SSHAT, CDR2 FNYEAQ (reference sequence).

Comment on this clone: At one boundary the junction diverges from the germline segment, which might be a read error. CDR3 region: CASSVETSGYHEQFF. The CDR3 DNA is TGTGCCAGCAGTGTCGAGACTAGCGGCTACCATGAGCAGTTCTTC. The J gene is TRBJ2-1, the V gene TRBV6-4, with 9 bases that match TRBD2. Looked up from germline, CDR1 is MRHNA and CDR2 is SNTAGT. This CDR3 comprises 15 residues.

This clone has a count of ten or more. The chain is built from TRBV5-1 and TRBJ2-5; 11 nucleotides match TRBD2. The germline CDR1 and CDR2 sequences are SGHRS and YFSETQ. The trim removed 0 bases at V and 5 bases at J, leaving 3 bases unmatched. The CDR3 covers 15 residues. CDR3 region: CASSLVLAGEETQYF. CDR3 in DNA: TGCGCCAGCAGCTTGGTACTAGCGGGGGAGGAGACCCAGTACTTC.

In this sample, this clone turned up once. The CDR3 DNA reads TGCGCCAGCAGCCAAGATCCCAACTTGGAGCAGTACTTC. Amino acid sequence: CASSQDPNLEQYF. J is TRBJ2-7 and V is TRBV4-1; D gene unclear. There are 13 residues in the CDR3. V lost 0 bases and J 7 bases, leaving 10 bases between the germline ends. Germline V gene lookup returns CDR1 MGHRA and CDR2 YSYEKL.